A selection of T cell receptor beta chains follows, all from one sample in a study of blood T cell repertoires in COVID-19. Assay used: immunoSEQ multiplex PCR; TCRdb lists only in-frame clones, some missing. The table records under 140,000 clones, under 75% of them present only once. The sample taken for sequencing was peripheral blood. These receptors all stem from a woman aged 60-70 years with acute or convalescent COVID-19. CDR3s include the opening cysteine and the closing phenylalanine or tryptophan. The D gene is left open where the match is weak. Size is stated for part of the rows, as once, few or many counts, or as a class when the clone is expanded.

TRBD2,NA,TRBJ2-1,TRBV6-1,CASSETGGGYNEQFF,TGTGCCAGCAGTGAAACGGGCGGGGGTTACAATGAGCAGTTCTTC
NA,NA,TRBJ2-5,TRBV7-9,CASSLAPQGQETQYF,TGTGCCAGCAGCTTAGCGCCCCAGGGGCAAGAGACCCAGTACTTC
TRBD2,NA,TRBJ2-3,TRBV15,CATSRSRASSGGFTDTQYF,TGTGCCACCAGCAGGTCCCGGGCCTCCAGCGGGGGTTTCACAGATACGCAGTATTTT
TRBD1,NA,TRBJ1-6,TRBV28,CASSLLTGSQSPLHF,TGTGCCAGCAGTTTACTGACAGGGTCGCAGTCACCCCTCCACTTT
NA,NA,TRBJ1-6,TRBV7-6,CASKQGQTNSPLHF,TGTGCCAGCAAACAAGGACAGACTAATTCACCCCTCCACTTT
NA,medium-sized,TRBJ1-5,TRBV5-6,CASSYAPGKSGNQPQHF,TGTGCCAGCAGCTACGCTCCCGGGAAGTCGGGCAATCAGCCCCAGCATTTT
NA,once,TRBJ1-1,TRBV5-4,CAHGGGANTEAFF,TGTGCCCACGGAGGAGGGGCGAACACTGAAGCTTTCTTT
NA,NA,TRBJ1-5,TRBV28,CASLPARLGGQPQHF,TGTGCCAGCCTTCCGGCTCGACTAGGTGGTCAGCCCCAGCATTTT
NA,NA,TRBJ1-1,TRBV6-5,CASRPFGTPNTEAFF,TGTGCCAGCCGCCCCTTCGGGACTCCGAACACTGAAGCTTTCTTT
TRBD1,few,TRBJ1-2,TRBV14,CASSQEKDRGGHYGYTF,TGTGCCAGCAGCCAAGAAAAGGACAGGGGGGGCCACTATGGCTACACCTTC
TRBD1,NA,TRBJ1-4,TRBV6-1,CASRTGTGDEKLFF,TGTGCCAGCAGGACCGGGACAGGCGATGAAAAACTGTTTTTT
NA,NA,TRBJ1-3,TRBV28,CASSLKQGAGTIYF,TGTGCCAGCAGTTTAAAACAGGGTGCGGGCACCATATATTTT
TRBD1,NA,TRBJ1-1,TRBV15,CATSRDYDRGGTEAFF,TGTGCCACCAGCAGAGATTACGACAGGGGGGGCACTGAAGCTTTCTTT
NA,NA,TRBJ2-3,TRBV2,CASSDRGGPNTDTQYF,TGTGCCAGCAGTGATAGGGGGGGTCCCAACACAGATACGCAGTATTTT
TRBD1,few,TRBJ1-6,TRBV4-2,CASSQESGTADSPLHF,TGTGCCAGCAGCCAAGAATCCGGGACAGCTGATTCACCCCTCCACTTT
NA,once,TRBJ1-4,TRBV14,CASSLLGAGTTNEKLFF,TGTGCCAGCAGCCTTTTGGGCGCCGGAACAACTAATGAAAAACTGTTTTTT
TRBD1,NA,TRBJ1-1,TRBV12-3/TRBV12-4,CASSPGTGEAFF,TGTGCCAGCAGTCCCGGGACAGGGGAAGCTTTCTTT
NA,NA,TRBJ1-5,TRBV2,CASSEVVGNQPQHF,TGTGCCAGCAGTGAGGTAGTCGGCAATCAGCCCCAGCATTTT
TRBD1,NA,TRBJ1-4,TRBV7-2,CASSSIRQGATNEKLFF,TGTGCCAGCAGCTCAATTAGACAGGGGGCAACTAATGAAAAACTGTTTTTT
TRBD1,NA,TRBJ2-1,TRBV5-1,CASSEQGFYNEQFF,TGCGCCAGCAGCGAACAGGGGTTCTACAATGAGCAGTTCTTC
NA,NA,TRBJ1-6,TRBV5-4,CASSLAIGGNSPLHF,TGTGCCAGCAGCTTGGCGATCGGGGGTAATTCACCCCTCCACTTT
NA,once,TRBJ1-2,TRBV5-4,CASSSRQDYGYTF,TGTGCCAGCAGCTCCCGACAGGACTATGGCTACACCTTC